This T cell receptor beta chain is drawn from a study of PD-L1 blockade in urothelial cancer. About the study: The authors examined blood 3 weeks (second dose) and 6 weeks after treatment start. Regarding the study as a whole: Blood TCR clonality below the median before treatment was a predictor of better survival.

Spiking each PCR with synthetic TCR analog templates was performed. Profiling relied on immunoSEQ multiplex PCR, and the TCRdb table lists in-frame clones only, not all of them. The data hold 100,000 to 150,000 clones, with around 86% observed a single time. Time point in this sample: peripheral blood 6 weeks after treatment start. V dropped 2 bases and J dropped 6 bases, with 14 bases sitting between them. Germline V lookup: CDR1 SGHDT, CDR2 YYEEEE. CDR3 length: 14 amino acids. The sample holds one count of this clone. What it binds is not known. The V gene is TRBV5-6, the J gene TRBJ1-2; no reliable D call. The sequence came from a man in his fifties or sixties with urothelial cancer. The source was PBMCs, collected around atezolizumab (anti-PD-L1) treatment. CDR3 loop: CASSFTNMGHGYTF. CDR3 DNA sequence: TGTGCCAGCAGCTTCACTAATATGGGTCATGGCTACACCTTC.